This T cell receptor (beta chain) came from a study of vaccination and CD4 T cells after COVID-19. On the study more broadly: Following dose two, a median about 72 days (range 14 to 241) passed before post-vaccine samples were taken. Study outcomes and limitations: Convalescent patients showed a median about 90% of reactive clones that were seen only post-vaccination.

Germline trimming cut 3 bases from V and 4 bases from J; bases unmatched to any gene: 12. The V gene's germline CDR1 is LNHDA and CDR2 SQIVND (reference sequence). The CDR3 extends over 17 amino acids. Cultured CD4+ T-cell DNA underwent Oncomine TCR Beta short-read sequencing. TCRdb recomputed calls from the PCR reads with MiXCR, one row per CDR3 protein. This table has 20,000 to 25,000 distinct CDR3 sequences, under 65% appearing once. To note about this clonotype: The antigen is unknown.

Treatment specified: roughly 10-day PBMC culture with coronavirus spike peptide pools or control peptides (ViraFEST assay). Before and after vaccination, nucleocapsid antibodies were negative, indicating that healthy vaccine recipients had no prior SARS-CoV-2 infection. Days 3 and 7 saw half the medium replaced with fresh IL-2 medium. The source of this sequence is a human donor who received a COVID-19 vaccine. This rearrangement joins TRBV19 to TRBJ1-5; 7 positions agree with TRBD1. The sample consisted of CD4+ T cells from blood, cultured in vitro, taken after SARS-CoV-2 vaccination. This chain's CDR3 is CASSIPHDRARNQPQHF. The DNA for the CDR3 is TGTGCCAGTAGTATCCCCCACGACAGGGCGCGGAATCAGCCCCAGCATTTT. The full variable domain, its missing parts supplied by reference TRBV19 and TRBJ1-5, is DGGITQSPKYLFRKEGQNVTLSCEQNLNHDAMYWYRQDPGQGLRLIYYSQIVNDFQKGDIAEGYSVSREKKESFPLTVTSAQKNPTAFYLCASSIPHDRARNQPQHFGDGTRLSIL.